These 13 T cell receptor beta chains share one sample of origin, sequenced in a study of T cells in Graves' hyperthyroidism and ophthalmopathy. RNA transcripts provided the source from which TCR beta CDR3 regions were amplified. HTBI primers were used for first-round RT-PCR of the TCR CDR3. TCRdb passed the multiplex PCR reads through MiXCR, listing each CDR3 protein once. The sample consists of under 250,000 distinct CDR3 sequences, about a sixth of them appearing once. What was sequenced was blood. These receptors came from a woman between 50 and 59 years old with Graves' hyperthyroidism.

At least ten counts were recorded for this clonotype. V is TRBV20-1 and J is TRBJ2-1, with 9 nucleotides matching TRBD2. From germline, CDR1 is DFQATT and CDR2 SNEGSKA (reference sequence). The junction had 7 bases not matched to a gene; V was cut back by 6 bases and J by 4 bases. CDR3 length: 14 residues. CDR3 sequence reads: CSAPISGRYNEQFF. CDR3 bases: TGCAGTGCCCCGATTAGCGGGAGATACAATGAGCAGTTCTTC.

This rearrangement joins TRBV3-1 to TRBJ2-7, with 7 nucleotides matching TRBD2. Germline V gives CDR1 LGHDT, CDR2 YNNKEL (reference sequence). The CDR3 is 15 residues long. Unmatched junction bases numbered 8, after V lost 2 bases and J lost 4 bases. CDR3 in DNA: TGTGCCAGCAGCCAAAAGGGAGCGGGAACGTACGAGCAGTACTTC. Its protein product is CASSQKGAGTYEQYF.

The V gene is TRBV15, the J gene TRBJ2-2, with D perhaps matching TRBD2 (5 bases). Trimming stripped 5 bases from V and 1 base from J, with 11 bases between. Germline CDR1 LNHNV, CDR2 YYDKDF (reference sequence). This CDR3 region has 15 residues. CDR3 DNA sequence: TGTGCCACCAGCCCGGCCGGGGAGAACACCGGGGAGCTGTTTTTT. Amino acid sequence: CATSPAGENTGELFF.

This clonotype was counted many times. The V gene is TRBV5-1, the J gene TRBJ2-5; D possibly corresponds to TRBD1 (6 bases). This CDR3 region has 13 residues. V lost 0 bases and J 3 bases, leaving 6 bases between the germline ends. The germline V gene encodes CDR1 SGHRS and CDR2 YFSETQ. CDR3 DNA: TGCGCCAGCAGCTTGGGGACAGAAGAGACCCAGTACTTC. Encoded protein: CASSLGTEETQYF.

This clonotype occurred many times. The chain carries TRBV11-3 and TRBJ2-7; 8 positions match TRBD1. Per germline, CDR1 SGHNT and CDR2 YENEEA. Losses at the gene ends were 5 bases for V and 0 bases for J; bases not matched to a gene: 12. The CDR3 is made up of 17 amino acids. The CDR3 region is CASSPRTGRLLSYEQYF. In DNA form, the CDR3 reads TGTGCCAGCAGCCCACGGACAGGGCGACTACTCTCCTACGAGCAGTACTTC.

This clonotype has a count of ten or more. The chain joins TRBV3-1 to TRBJ2-7; no clear D. CDR1 and CDR2 (germline): LGHDT, YNNKEL (reference sequence). Trimming pared 3 bases from V and 5 bases from J, leaving 5 bases between. CDR3 length: 11 amino acids. The CDR3: CASSQMDEQYF. In DNA, the CDR3 is TGTGCCAGCAGCCAGATGGACGAGCAGTACTTC.

This clonotype was recorded many times. The rearrangement uses TRBV5-6 and TRBJ2-7; TRBD1 is a possible D gene (5 bases). Germline-derived CDR1 and CDR2 are SGHDT and YYEEEE. The CDR3 length is 14 residues. The V end was cut by 0 bases, the J end by 1 base, with 8 bases between. This CDR3 reads CASSLDRQSYEQYF. In DNA form, the CDR3 reads TGTGCCAGCAGCTTGGACAGGCAGTCCTACGAGCAGTACTTC.

In its sample, this clonotype was seen many times. The chain combines TRBV5-6 with TRBJ2-5; 8 bases line up with TRBD2. Losses at the gene ends were 4 bases for V and 4 bases for J; bases not matched to a gene: 15. CDR3 length: 17 residues. CDR1 and CDR2 (germline): SGHDT, YYEEEE. This CDR3 is CASSPGPGLGPRETQYF. The CDR3 region has the DNA TGTGCCAGCAGCCCGGGTCCGGGACTAGGTCCCCGAGAGACCCAGTACTTC.

A note on this clonotype: At one boundary the junction diverges from the germline segment, which might be a read error. The rearrangement links TRBV27 to TRBJ2-1; 9 bases match TRBD2. The CDR3 extends over 15 amino acids. Germline V gene data show CDR1 as MNHEY and CDR2 as SMNVEV (reference sequence). The CDR3 DNA reads TGTGTCAGCAGTATTACTAGCGGGTTCGGCAATGAGCAGTTCTTC. Protein: CVSSITSGFGNEQFF.

This clonotype appeared many times. The rearrangement joins TRBV30 to TRBJ1-6; the D gene is possibly TRBD1 (5 bases). Per germline, CDR1 GTSNPN and CDR2 SVGIG (reference sequence). Trimming removed 6 bases from V and 5 bases from J, with 14 bases in between. The CDR3 totals 14 residues. This chain's CDR3 is CACNRDRDNSPLHF. The CDR3 DNA reads TGTGCCTGCAACCGGGACCGCGATAATTCACCCCTCCACTTT.

Comments on this clonotype: A single base separates this from a much larger clone, so it may be a read error. The V call is TRBV20-1, the J call TRBJ2-1; 10 positions agree with TRBD2. The J segment lost 9 bases and the V segment lost 8 bases, leaving 13 bases of the junction unmatched. CDR1 is DFQATT and CDR2 is SNEGSKA in the germline V gene (reference sequence). This CDR3 has 14 residues. CDR3 sequence reads: CSPWGASGRIEQFF. The CDR3, as DNA: TGCAGTCCTTGGGGGGCTAGCGGGAGAATTGAGCAGTTCTTC.

This clonotype came up many times. The chain uses TRBV7-8 and TRBJ2-3; no definite D call. Trimming removed 1 base from V and 6 bases from J, with 5 bases in between. Germline CDR1 is SGHVS and CDR2 is FQNEAQ. The CDR3 covers 12 residues. CDR3 nucleotides: TGTGCCAGCAGCTTAGATGGGGATACGCAGTATTTT. Residues: CASSLDGDTQYF.

This clonotype has a count of ten or more. V gene TRBV5-1 combines with J gene TRBJ1-3; 7 bases fit TRBD1. Germline V gene sequence: CDR1 SGHRS, CDR2 YFSETQ. The J segment lost 2 bases and the V segment lost 2 bases, leaving 10 bases of the junction unmatched. The CDR3 totals 17 residues. CDR3 nucleotide sequence: TGCGCCAGCAGCTTAACCGGGACAGAGGGACCTGGAAACACCATATATTTT. Translating gives CASSLTGTEGPGNTIYF. The full variable domain, in which reference TRBV5-1 and TRBJ1-3 provide the parts outside the CDR3, is KAGVTQTPRYLIKTRGQQVTLSCSPISGHRSVSWYQQTPGQGLQFLFEYFSETQRNKGNFPGRFSGRQFSNSRSEMNVSTLELGDSALYLCASSLTGTEGPGNTIYFGEGSWLTVV.